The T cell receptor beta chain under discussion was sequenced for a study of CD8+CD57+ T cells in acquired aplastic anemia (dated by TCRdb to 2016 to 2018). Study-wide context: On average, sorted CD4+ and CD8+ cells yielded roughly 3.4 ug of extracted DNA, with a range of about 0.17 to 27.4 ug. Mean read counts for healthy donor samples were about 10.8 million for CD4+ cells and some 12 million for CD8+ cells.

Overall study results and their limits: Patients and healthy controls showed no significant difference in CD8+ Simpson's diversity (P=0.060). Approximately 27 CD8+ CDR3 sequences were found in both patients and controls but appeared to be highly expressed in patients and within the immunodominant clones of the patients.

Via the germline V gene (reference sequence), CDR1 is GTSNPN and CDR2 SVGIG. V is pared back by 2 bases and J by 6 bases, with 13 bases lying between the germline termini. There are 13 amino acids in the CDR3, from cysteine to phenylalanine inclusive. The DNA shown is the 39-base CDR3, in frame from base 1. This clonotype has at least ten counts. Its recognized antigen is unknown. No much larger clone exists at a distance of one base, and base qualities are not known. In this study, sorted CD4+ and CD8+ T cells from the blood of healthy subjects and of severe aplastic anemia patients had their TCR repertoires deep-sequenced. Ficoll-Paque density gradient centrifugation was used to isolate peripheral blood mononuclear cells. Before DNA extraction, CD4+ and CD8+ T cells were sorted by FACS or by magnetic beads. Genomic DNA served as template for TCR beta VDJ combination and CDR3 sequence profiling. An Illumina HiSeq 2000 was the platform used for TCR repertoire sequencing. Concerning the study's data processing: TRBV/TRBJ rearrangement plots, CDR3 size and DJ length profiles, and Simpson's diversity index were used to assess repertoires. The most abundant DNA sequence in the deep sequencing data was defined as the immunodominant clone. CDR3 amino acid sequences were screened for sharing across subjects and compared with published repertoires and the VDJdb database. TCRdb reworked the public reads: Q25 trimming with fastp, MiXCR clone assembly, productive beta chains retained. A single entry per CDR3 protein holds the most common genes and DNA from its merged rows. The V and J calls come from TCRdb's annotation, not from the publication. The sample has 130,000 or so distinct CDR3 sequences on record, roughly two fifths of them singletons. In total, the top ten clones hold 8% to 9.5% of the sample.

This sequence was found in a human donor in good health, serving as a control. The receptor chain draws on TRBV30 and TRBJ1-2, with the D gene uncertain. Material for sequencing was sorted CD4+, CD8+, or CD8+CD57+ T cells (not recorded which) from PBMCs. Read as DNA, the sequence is TGTGCCTGGAGTAGGGAGGGCAGTAATGGCTACACCTTC. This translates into CAWSREGSNGYTF.